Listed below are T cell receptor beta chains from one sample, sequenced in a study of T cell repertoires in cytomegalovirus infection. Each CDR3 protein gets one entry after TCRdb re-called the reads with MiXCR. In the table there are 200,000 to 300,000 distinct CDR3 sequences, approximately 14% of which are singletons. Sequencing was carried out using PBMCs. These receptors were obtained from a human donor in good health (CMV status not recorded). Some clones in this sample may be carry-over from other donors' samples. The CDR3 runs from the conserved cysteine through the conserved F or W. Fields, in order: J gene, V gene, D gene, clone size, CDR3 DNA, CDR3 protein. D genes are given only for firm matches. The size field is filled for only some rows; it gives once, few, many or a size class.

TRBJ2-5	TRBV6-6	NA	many	TGTGCCAGCAGTCCCCGGGGCGGAGAGACCCAGTACTTC	CASSPRGGETQYF
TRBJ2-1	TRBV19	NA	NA	TGTGCCAGTAGTCATGGACAGGGAGGGGGGAGAAGCAATGAGCAGTTCTTC	CASSHGQGGGRSNEQFF
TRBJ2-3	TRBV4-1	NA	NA	TGCGCCAGCAGCCATCAAATCACGGATACGCAGTATTTT	CASSHQITDTQYF
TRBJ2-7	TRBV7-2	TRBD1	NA	TGTGCCAGCAGCAGGTCCGGGACAGGGGCAACGCCCTACGAGCAGTACTTC	CASSRSGTGATPYEQYF
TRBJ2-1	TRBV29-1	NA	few	TGCAGCGGGGAAGGGGACTGGAGCAATGAGCAGTTCTTC	CSGEGDWSNEQFF
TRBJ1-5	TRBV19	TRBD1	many	TGTGCCAGTAGTACCGGGCCGGGACAGGGGCCCAGCGGGAATCAGCCCCAGCATTTT	CASSTGPGQGPSGNQPQHF
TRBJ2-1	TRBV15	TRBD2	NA	TGTGCCACCAGCAGACTAGCGGGTGATCGTGGTGAGCAGTTCTTC	CATSRLAGDRGEQFF
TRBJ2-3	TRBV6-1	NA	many	TGTGCCACTCATGAGGGGGGGGCGTCAGATACGCAGTATTTT	CATHEGGASDTQYF
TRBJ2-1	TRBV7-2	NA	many	TGTGCCAGCAGCTTGGTCGGCACTAGTAGGTTTCGGGACAATGAGCAGTTCTTC	CASSLVGTSRFRDNEQFF
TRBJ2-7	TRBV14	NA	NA	TGTGCCAGCAGCCCTAACATCGGGAACTACGAGCAGTACTTC	CASSPNIGNYEQYF
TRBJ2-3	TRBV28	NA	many	TGTGCCAGCAGTTCCGGGTTGGTCACAGATACGCAGTATTTT	CASSSGLVTDTQYF
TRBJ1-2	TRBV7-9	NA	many	TGTGCCAGCAGAAACCCGGGCGGGGGCTCATATGGCTACACCTTC	CASRNPGGGSYGYTF
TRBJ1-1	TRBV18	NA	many	TGTGCCAGCTCACCACAGGGATTGGGCACTGAAGCTTTCTTT	CASSPQGLGTEAFF
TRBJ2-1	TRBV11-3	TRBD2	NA	TGTGCCAGCAGCTTAGATACAAGCGGGAGAGGGGATGAGCAGTTCTTC	CASSLDTSGRGDEQFF
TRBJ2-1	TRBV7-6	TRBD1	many	TGTGCCAGCAGCTCTCAGGGGGTTCCCAATGAGCAGTTCTTC	CASSSQGVPNEQFF
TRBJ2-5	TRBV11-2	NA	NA	TGTGCCAGCAGCTTAGGATATAGGGAGACCCAGTACTTC	CASSLGYRETQYF
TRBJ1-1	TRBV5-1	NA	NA	TGCGCCAGCACCTTCGGGTTGAACACTGAAGCTTTCTTT	CASTFGLNTEAFF
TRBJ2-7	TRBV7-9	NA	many	TGTGCCAGCAATCAACCAGGGAATTACGAGCAGTACTTC	CASNQPGNYEQYF
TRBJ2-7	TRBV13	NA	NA	TGTGCCAGCAGCTCTTGGCTAAAAGACGAGCAGTACTTC	CASSSWLKDEQYF
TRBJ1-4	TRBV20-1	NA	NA	TGCAGTGCCAAAGACTGGGGCGGTAATGAAAAACTGTTTTTT	CSAKDWGGNEKLFF
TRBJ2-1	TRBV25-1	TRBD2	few	TGTGCCAGCAGTGAATTGGGACTAAATGAGCAGTTCTTC	CASSELGLNEQFF
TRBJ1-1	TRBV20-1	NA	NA	TGCAGTGCTAGAGGGCTGGGGAGATCGGACACTGAAGCTTTCTTT	CSARGLGRSDTEAFF
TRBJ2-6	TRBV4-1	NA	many	TGCGCCAGCAGCCAAGATTATGACAACCCTCCGACTGGGGCCAACGTCCTGACTTTC	CASSQDYDNPPTGANVLTF
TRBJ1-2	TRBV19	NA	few	TGTGCCAGTTCCAAGGCTCCTCAGAACGGCTACACCTTC	CASSKAPQNGYTF
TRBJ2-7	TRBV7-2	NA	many	TGTGCCAGCAGCGACTCCCGGGAGCAGTACTTC	CASSDSREQYF
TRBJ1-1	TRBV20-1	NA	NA	TGCAGTGCTAGAGCCGACGGGAACACTGAAGCTTTCTTT	CSARADGNTEAFF
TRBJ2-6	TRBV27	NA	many	TGTGCCAGCGCCCGATGGAATTTGGAGGCTGGGGCCAACGTCCTGACTTTC	CASARWNLEAGANVLTF